The 27 T cell receptor beta chains below were found in one sample sequenced in a study of cytomegalovirus exposure and HLA in healthy donors. The PCR contained 60 Vbeta and 13 Jbeta primers. Repertoires were generated with immunoSEQ multiplex PCR, while TCRdb's copy carries only in-frame clones and drops some. The sample lists 140,000 to 150,000 clones, approximately 72% seen once, with approximately 2.1% in the top ten. The sample consisted of PBMCs. The receptors come from a man aged 35 to 55 in good health and CMV-seronegative.

In regard to this clone: One end of the junction fails to match germline, which may point to a read error. V and J are TRBV29-1 and TRBJ1-2; 11 bases are shared with TRBD1. The germline V gene encodes CDR1 SQVTM and CDR2 ANQGSEA. The CDR3 length is 13 residues. The CDR3 loop reads CSGKADRGLGYPF. CDR3 nucleotide sequence: TGCAGCGGCAAAGCGGACAGGGGGCTTGGCTACCCCTTC.

The chain has TRBV5-1 and TRBJ2-7; TRBD2 matches at 7 bases. From germline, CDR1 is SGHRS and CDR2 YFSETQ. This CDR3 region has 14 residues. The trim removed 2 bases at V and 4 bases at J, leaving 6 bases unmatched. CDR3 in amino acids: CASSLGSGRYEQYF. The CDR3 DNA follows: TGCGCCAGCAGCTTAGGTAGCGGGCGATACGAGCAGTACTTC.

The rearrangement joins TRBV10-3 to TRBJ2-2, with 10 bases lining up with TRBD1. V trimming: 11 bases; J trimming: 4 bases; junction bases outside the gene matches: 7. This CDR3 spans 14 amino acids. Germline lookup yields CDR1 ENHRY and CDR2 SYGVKD. The CDR3 loop reads CAVGTGASTGELFF. The CDR3 region has the DNA TGTGCCGTAGGGACAGGGGCTAGCACCGGGGAGCTGTTTTTT.

This chain links TRBV11-2 with TRBJ1-1; D remains ambiguous. Germline V gives CDR1 SGHAT, CDR2 FQNNGV. This CDR3 has 16 amino acids. V lost 5 bases to trimming and J lost 0 bases, with 16 bases between them. The CDR3 is CASSLSFSGMNTEAFF. CDR3 nucleotides: TGTGCCAGCAGCCTGTCGTTTTCGGGAATGAACACTGAAGCTTTCTTT. Variable domain in full (rest from reference TRBV11-2 and TRBJ1-1): EAGVAQSPRYKIIEKRQSVAFWCNPISGHATLYWYQQILGQGPKLLIQFQNNGVVDDSQLPKDRFSAERLKGVDSTLKIQPAKLEDSAVYLCASSLSFSGMNTEAFFGQGTRLTVV.

The chain recombines TRBV2 with TRBJ2-3; TRBD2 is a possible D gene (6 bases). The ends were cut back, 4 bases at V and 2 bases at J, with 19 bases in the middle. The CDR3 covers 17 residues. CDR1 is SNHLY, CDR2 FYNNEI, per germline. CDR3 amino acids: CASSVEGRQLSTDTQYF. The CDR3 DNA reads TGTGCCAGCAGTGTAGAGGGGAGGCAACTATCCACAGATACGCAGTATTTT.

This clone has only a few counts. V and J are TRBV10-3 and TRBJ2-7; 10 bases fit TRBD2. From germline, CDR1 is ENHRY and CDR2 SYGVKD. This CDR3 is built from 16 residues. V gave up 11 bases and J gave up 0 bases; unmatched junction bases: 13. CDR3 nucleotides: TGTGCCGTTCGGGGTAGCGGGGGGTCGAGCTCCTACGAGCAGTACTTC. This encodes CAVRGSGGSSSYEQYF.

This clone appeared once. CDR3 sequence: CASHTPSGQSYNEQFF. The CDR3 DNA reads as TGTGCCAGCCATACCCCTAGCGGGCAATCCTACAATGAGCAGTTCTTC. The chain recombines TRBV2 with TRBJ2-1, with TRBD2 matching over 8 bases. The CDR3 is made up of 16 amino acids. The germline V gene has CDR1 SNHLY and CDR2 FYNNEI. Germline trimming cut 8 bases from V and 1 base from J; bases unmatched to any gene: 10.

V is TRBV5-5 and J is TRBJ1-1, with a weak D call TRBD1 (5 bases). This CDR3 contains 15 residues. The germline CDR1 and CDR2 sequences are SGHKS and YYEKEE (reference sequence). Trimming pared 4 bases from V and 1 base from J, leaving 14 bases between. The CDR3 spells CASSPKGFPNTEAFF. For the CDR3, the DNA is TGTGCCAGCAGCCCAAAGGGGTTCCCGAACACTGAAGCTTTCTTT.

This clone came up once. The chain is built from TRBV9 and TRBJ1-2; D not certain. The V gene lost 0 bases and the J gene lost 4 bases, with 10 bases spanning the gap. The CDR3 spans 14 residues. From germline, CDR1 is SGDLS and CDR2 YYNGEE. CDR3 nucleotides: TGTGCCAGCAGCGTAGGGGAGGGTAGCTATGGCTACACCTTC. It encodes CASSVGEGSYGYTF. The whole variable domain, remainder taken from reference TRBV9 and TRBJ1-2, is DSGVTQTPKHLITATGQRVTLRCSPRSGDLSVYWYQQSLDQGLQFLIQYYNGEERAKGNILERFSAQQFPDLHSELNLSSLELGDSALYFCASSVGEGSYGYTFGSGTRLTVV.

The V call is TRBV4-3, the J call TRBJ2-1; a possible D gene is TRBD2 (6 bases). V dropped 5 bases and J dropped 5 bases, with 16 bases sitting between them. From germline, CDR1 is LGHNA and CDR2 YSLEER. The CDR3 sequence is 15 residues long. CDR3 amino acids: CASSWATSTDNEQFF. CDR3 sequence (DNA): TGCGCCAGCAGCTGGGCGACTAGTACCGACAATGAGCAGTTCTTC.

This clone was observed a few times. The V call is TRBV13, the J call TRBJ2-7; 7 bases line up with TRBD1. The CDR3 length is 15 residues. J gave up 2 bases and V 4 bases, and 8 bases lay outside the gene matches. CDR1 and CDR2 (germline): PRHDT, FYEKMQ (reference sequence). CDR3: CASSSGQVGAYEQYF. The CDR3 DNA reads as TGTGCCAGCAGCTCCGGACAGGTGGGGGCCTACGAGCAGTACTTC.

This CDR3 reads CASSWSGGYEQYF. The CDR3 region has the DNA TGTGCCAGCAGCTGGTCAGGGGGCTACGAGCAGTACTTC. The genes are TRBV11-2 and TRBJ2-7, with 7 bases identical to TRBD1. Germline V CDR1 and CDR2: SGHAT, FQNNGV. CDR3 length: 13 residues. J was trimmed by 3 bases and V by 4 bases; bases with no gene match: 3.

V is TRBV19 and J is TRBJ2-3, with D possibly TRBD2 on 6 matching bases. The V gene lost 6 bases and the J gene lost 1 base, with 8 bases spanning the gap. The CDR3 spans 13 residues. Germline CDR1 reads LNHDA; CDR2 reads SQIVND (reference sequence). The CDR3 coding sequence is TGTGCCAGTAGGGGCGGGGGCACAGATACGCAGTATTTT. It specifies CASRGGGTDTQYF.

The rearrangement joins TRBV4-3 to TRBJ2-5, with 8 bases aligning to TRBD1. This CDR3 has 16 amino acids. The J segment lost 4 bases and the V segment lost 3 bases, leaving 10 bases of the junction unmatched. The germline V gene encodes CDR1 LGHNA and CDR2 YSLEER. The CDR3 nucleotides read TGCGCCAGCAGCCATTCACCCCAGGGGGCCGGAGAGACCCAGTACTTC. Translating gives CASSHSPQGAGETQYF.

The chain carries TRBV7-2 and TRBJ2-3, with TRBD2 matching 8 bases. The length of the CDR3 is 16 residues. The germline V gene encodes CDR1 SGHTA and CDR2 FQGNSA. With 4 bases clipped from V and 2 bases from J, the junction kept 8 bases outside the gene matches. This CDR3 reads CASSSPGLVFTDTQYF. CDR3 nucleotide sequence: TGTGCCAGCAGCTCGCCGGGACTAGTGTTCACAGATACGCAGTATTTT.

The V call is TRBV5-1, the J call TRBJ2-7; 7 nucleotides line up with TRBD1. CDR3 length equals 14 residues. Germline V gene sequence: CDR1 SGHRS, CDR2 YFSETQ. J was trimmed by 2 bases and V by 4 bases; bases with no gene match: 6. The CDR3 sequence: CASSTRQGPYEQYF. For the CDR3, the DNA is TGCGCCAGCAGCACTCGACAGGGTCCCTACGAGCAGTACTTC.

This chain uses TRBV7-2 with TRBJ2-7, with D maybe TRBD2 (5 bases). This CDR3 contains 16 residues. The V end lost 1 base, the J end lost 0 bases, and 13 bases lay between the germline ends. Germline CDR1 is SGHTA and CDR2 is FQGNSA. The CDR3 loop is CASSLGHGLPSYEQYF. CDR3 sequence (DNA): TGTGCCAGCAGCTTAGGTCATGGACTTCCCTCCTACGAGCAGTACTTC.

The chain uses TRBV5-6 and TRBJ2-1, with D possibly TRBD1 on 5 matching bases. Looked up from germline, CDR1 is SGHDT and CDR2 is YYEEEE. The CDR3 length is 14 residues. V shed 0 bases and J shed 4 bases, with 8 bases lying between them. CDR3 DNA sequence: TGTGCCAGCAGCTTGGTTGGGGCTTACAATGAGCAGTTCTTC. Translation gives CASSLVGAYNEQFF.

The chain joins TRBV29-1 to TRBJ2-3, with unresolved D. The germline V and J ends were trimmed by 2 bases and 4 bases, with 10 bases remaining between them. Germline V gives CDR1 SQVTM, CDR2 ANQGSEA. This CDR3 is built from 13 residues. CDR3 amino acids: CSVEIAEPDTQYF. CDR3 nucleotides: TGCAGCGTTGAAATTGCGGAGCCAGATACGCAGTATTTT.

The genes are TRBV12-5 and TRBJ2-2; maybe TRBD2 (5 bases). CDR3 size: 15 residues. CDR1 LGHNT and CDR2 FRNRAP come from the germline V gene. V was pared by 7 bases and J by 6 bases, with 18 bases between. The DNA of the CDR3 is TGTGCTAGTGTCCAAGACACCCCGAGGGCCGGGGAGCTGTTTTTT. It specifies CASVQDTPRAGELFF.

This clone was seen only a few times. The rearrangement uses TRBV7-9 and TRBJ1-1, with D uncertain. Germline V gene lookup returns CDR1 SEHNR and CDR2 FQNEAQ (reference sequence). V was trimmed by 5 bases and J by 6 bases, leaving 10 bases between them. This CDR3 is built from 12 residues. CDR3 coding DNA: TGTGCCAGCAGCCATAGTGTTTCTGAAGCTTTCTTT. As protein: CASSHSVSEAFF. The complete variable domain, with remaining parts taken from reference TRBV7-9 and TRBJ1-1, reads DTGVSQNPRHKITKRGQNVTFRCDPISEHNRLYWYRQTLGQGPEFLTYFQNEAQLEKSRLLSDRFSAERPKGSFSTLEIQRTEQGDSAMYLCASSHSVSEAFFGQGTRLTVV.

CDR3 protein: CASSLAASGRGLEQYF. For the CDR3, the DNA is TGTGCCAGCAGCTTAGCGGCTAGCGGGAGAGGTCTAGAGCAGTACTTC. V and J are TRBV7-2 and TRBJ2-7; 10 bases align to TRBD2. This CDR3 is built from 16 residues. V lost 0 bases to trimming and J lost 7 bases; unmatched junction nucleotides: 9. From germline, CDR1 is SGHTA and CDR2 FQGNSA. The whole variable domain, remainder taken from reference TRBV7-2 and TRBJ2-7, is GAGVSQSPSNKVTEKGKDVELRCDPISGHTALYWYRQSLGQGLEFLIYFQGNSAPDKSGLPSDRFSAERTGGSVSTLTIQRTQQEDSAVYLCASSLAASGRGLEQYFGPGTRLTVT.

This rearrangement joins TRBV19 to TRBJ2-7; no clear D. Germline lookup yields CDR1 LNHDA and CDR2 SQIVND (reference sequence). CDR3 length: 12 residues. The germline V and J ends were trimmed by 3 bases and 3 bases, with 6 bases remaining between them. The CDR3 DNA reads TGTGCCAGTAGTATGGCAGGCTACGAGCAGTACTTC. Encoded protein: CASSMAGYEQYF.

V usage is TRBV27 and J usage is TRBJ2-7; 7 nucleotides match TRBD2. The V gene's germline CDR1 is MNHEY and CDR2 SMNVEV (reference sequence). The length of the CDR3 is 13 residues. V trimming: 5 bases; J trimming: 6 bases; junction bases outside the gene matches: 7. CDR3 protein: CASSPREGSEQYF. The CDR3 nucleotides are TGTGCCAGCAGTCCTAGGGAGGGTAGCGAGCAGTACTTC.

The table lists this clone with a few counts. The V gene is TRBV5-1, the J gene TRBJ2-7; maybe TRBD1 (7 bases). The ends were cut back, 0 bases at V and 3 bases at J, with 13 bases in the middle. The germline V gene encodes CDR1 SGHRS and CDR2 YFSETQ. The CDR3 has 15 residues. CDR3 bases: TGCGCCAGCAGCTTGGATTCAGGGGGACTCTACGAGCAGTACTTC. Translated, it gives CASSLDSGGLYEQYF.

This clone was counted only a few times. The V gene is TRBV4-1, the J gene TRBJ1-4; 8 positions agree with TRBD1. Germline CDR1 is MGHRA and CDR2 is YSYEKL. Trimming cost V 3 bases and J 7 bases; bases outside gene matches: 10. This CDR3 contains 16 residues. CDR3 sequence: CASSQARGLDGEKLFF. The CDR3 bases are TGCGCCAGCAGCCAGGCCAGGGGGCTGGACGGTGAAAAACTGTTTTTT.

CDR3 region: CAISERGNSYNEQFF. In DNA, the CDR3 is TGTGCCATCAGTGAAAGAGGGAACTCCTACAATGAGCAGTTCTTC. The V gene is TRBV10-3, the J gene TRBJ2-1; possibly TRBD2 for D (5 bases). The CDR3 has 15 amino acids. V gave up 3 bases and J gave up 0 bases, with 9 bases separating them. CDR1 and CDR2 from the germline V gene are ENHRY and SYGVKD.